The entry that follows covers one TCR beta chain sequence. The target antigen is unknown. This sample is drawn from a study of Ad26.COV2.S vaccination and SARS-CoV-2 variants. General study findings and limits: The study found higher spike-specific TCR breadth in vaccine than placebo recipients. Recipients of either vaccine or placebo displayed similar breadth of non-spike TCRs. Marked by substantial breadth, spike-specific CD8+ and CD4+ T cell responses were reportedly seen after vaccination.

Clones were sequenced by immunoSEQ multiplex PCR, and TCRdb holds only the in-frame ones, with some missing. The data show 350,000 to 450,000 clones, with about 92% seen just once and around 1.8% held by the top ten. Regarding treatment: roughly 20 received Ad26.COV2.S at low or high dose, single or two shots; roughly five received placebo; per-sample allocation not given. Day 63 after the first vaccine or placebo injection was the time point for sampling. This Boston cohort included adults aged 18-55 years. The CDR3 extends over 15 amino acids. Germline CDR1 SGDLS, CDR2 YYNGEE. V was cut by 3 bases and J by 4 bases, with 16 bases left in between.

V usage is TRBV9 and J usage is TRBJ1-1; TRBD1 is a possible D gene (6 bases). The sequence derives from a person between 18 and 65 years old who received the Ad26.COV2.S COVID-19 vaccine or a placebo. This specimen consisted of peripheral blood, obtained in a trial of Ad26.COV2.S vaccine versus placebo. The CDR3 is CASSAGRGARTEAFF. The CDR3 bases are TGTGCCAGCAGCGCCGGACGGGGGGCTCGCACTGAAGCTTTCTTT. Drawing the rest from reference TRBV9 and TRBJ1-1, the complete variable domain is DSGVTQTPKHLITATGQRVTLRCSPRSGDLSVYWYQQSLDQGLQFLIQYYNGEERAKGNILERFSAQQFPDLHSELNLSSLELGDSALYFCASSAGRGARTEAFFGQGTRLTVV.